Each of the 12 T cell receptor beta chains below was sequenced from the same sample in a study of blood T cell repertoires in COVID-19. Sequencing was performed with immunoSEQ multiplex PCR; in TCRdb, only in-frame clones are kept and a portion is missing. Counted here are under 150,000 clones, approximately 84% occurring once; the ten biggest clones make up approximately 5%. Material for sequencing was PBMCs or T cells enriched from blood (not recorded which). These receptor sequences come from a man in his forties with acute COVID-19.

The chain combines TRBV4-3 with TRBJ2-1, with TRBD1 matching 7 bases. V was clipped by 0 bases and J by 1 base; unmatched bases: 0. This CDR3 spans 15 amino acids. The V gene's germline CDR1 is LGHNA and CDR2 YSLEER. The CDR3 DNA follows: TGCGCCAGCAGCCAAGAGGGACAGTCCTACAATGAGCAGTTCTTC. This codes for CASSQEGQSYNEQFF.

The chain links TRBV5-6 to TRBJ1-2, with no clear D. Trimming left V 4 bases short and J 5 bases short, with 12 bases between. From germline, CDR1 is SGHDT and CDR2 YYEEEE. This CDR3 contains 13 residues. The CDR3 DNA follows: TGTGCCAGCAGCCTAGGGAGTAGGTATGGCTACACCTTC. Its translation: CASSLGSRYGYTF.

In this sample, this clone turned up a few times. V is TRBV10-3 and J is TRBJ1-1; no reliable D call. This CDR3 region has 11 residues. The germline CDR1 and CDR2 sequences are ENHRY and SYGVKD. Trimming removed 3 bases at V and 8 bases at J, with 7 bases between. CDR3 protein: CAISESEEAFF. CDR3 bases: TGTGCCATCAGTGAAAGCGAGGAAGCTTTCTTT.

The sample holds a few counts of this clone. The chain combines TRBV28 with TRBJ2-1, with 9 nucleotides matching TRBD2. Germline V lookup: CDR1 MDHEN, CDR2 SYDVKM. This CDR3 region has 14 residues. With 10 bases clipped from V and 4 bases from J, the junction kept 8 bases outside the gene matches. The CDR3 nucleotides read TGTGCCACCTCAAGAGCGGGGGGATACAATGAGCAGTTCTTC. It encodes CATSRAGGYNEQFF.

DNA for the CDR3: TGTGCCAGCAGCCTAAGACAGGGCTTTCTCACCGGGGAGCTGTTTTTT. Its translation: CASSLRQGFLTGELFF. V usage is TRBV9 and J usage is TRBJ2-2, with TRBD1 identical over 7 bases. The germline V gene has CDR1 SGDLS and CDR2 YYNGEE. Losses at the gene ends were 4 bases for V and 4 bases for J; bases not matched to a gene: 10. The CDR3 loop spans 16 amino acids.

This clone was seen just once. The CDR3 loop is CASSPPGLNSGANVLTF. As DNA, the CDR3 is TGTGCCAGCTCACCACCAGGACTGAACTCTGGGGCCAACGTCCTGACTTTC. The V and J genes are TRBV18 and TRBJ2-6, with D possibly matching TRBD2 (5 bases). CDR1 is KGHSH, CDR2 LQKENI, per germline. V was clipped by 0 bases and J by 0 bases, with 9 bases between them. The CDR3 has 17 residues.

The CDR3 reads CASSSSHPQGDSYEQYF. CDR3 sequence (DNA): TGTGCCAGCAGCTCGTCCCACCCGCAGGGGGATTCCTACGAGCAGTACTTC. The V call is TRBV7-9, the J call TRBJ2-7, with 7 bases aligning to TRBD1. Per germline, CDR1 SEHNR and CDR2 FQNEAQ (reference sequence). V lost 4 bases to trimming and J lost 1 base; unmatched junction nucleotides: 13. This CDR3 spans 17 amino acids.

Notes on this clone: The sample holds other DNA sequences that translate to the same CDR3. The chain recombines TRBV6-5 with TRBJ1-1; 7 bases are shared with TRBD1. Germline lookup yields CDR1 MNHEY and CDR2 SVGAGI. This CDR3 region has 13 residues. V dropped 6 bases and J dropped 5; count of bases not matched to a gene: 6. The CDR3 region has the DNA TGTGCCAGCAGGCTAGACAGGGAGACTGAAGCTTTCTTT. It specifies CASRLDRETEAFF.

V usage is TRBV7-2 and J usage is TRBJ2-7; 10 bases align to TRBD2. Germline V gene sequence: CDR1 SGHTA, CDR2 FQGNSA. CDR3 size: 15 residues. J gave up 1 base and V 5 bases, and 5 bases lay outside the gene matches. CDR3 sequence: CASSAGLAESYEQYF. The CDR3 DNA reads as TGTGCCAGCAGCGCCGGACTAGCGGAATCCTACGAGCAGTACTTC.

This chain connects TRBV19 to TRBJ1-1, with 7 bases lining up with TRBD1. The CDR3 consists of 14 residues. J gave up 5 bases and V 3 bases, and 6 bases lay outside the gene matches. Germline V lookup: CDR1 LNHDA, CDR2 SQIVND (reference sequence). CDR3 in DNA: TGTGCCAGTAGTATCTCCAGGGGGGCGACTGAAGCTTTCTTT. The encoded protein is CASSISRGATEAFF.

The rearrangement joins TRBV28 to TRBJ1-6, with a weak D call TRBD1 (6 bases). The CDR3 consists of 16 residues. Trimming removed 7 bases from V and 5 bases from J, with 18 bases in between. Looked up from germline, CDR1 is MDHEN and CDR2 is SYDVKM. CDR3 protein: CASTEGGGADNSPLHF. The CDR3, as DNA: TGTGCCAGCACCGAGGGCGGGGGCGCCGATAATTCACCCCTCCACTTT.

The rearrangement joins TRBV7-8 to TRBJ2-6; 9 nucleotides match TRBD2. Trimming took 1 base from V and 0 from J; bases not matched to a gene: 13. Looked up from germline, CDR1 is SGHVS and CDR2 is FQNEAQ. The length of the CDR3 is 21 residues. The CDR3: CASSLEGPALAGHSGANVLTF. The CDR3 nucleotides are TGTGCCAGCAGCTTAGAAGGGCCCGCCCTAGCGGGACACTCTGGGGCCAACGTCCTGACTTTC.